What follows are 27 T cell receptor beta chains derived from one specimen sequenced in a study of blood T cell repertoires in COVID-19. Using immunoSEQ multiplex PCR, the repertoire was profiled, and TCRdb retains in-frame clones only, with some absent. The sample has 330,000 or so clones, roughly 86% seen once. Sequenced: PBMCs or T cells enriched from blood (not recorded which). Receptors originate from a woman aged 25 to 39 who had been exposed to COVID-19.

This chain joins TRBV5-1 and TRBJ1-4; D may be TRBD1 (5 bases). Germline CDR1 is SGHRS and CDR2 is YFSETQ. CDR3 length equals 15 residues. Trimming pared 4 bases from V and 2 bases from J, leaving 12 bases between. Here the CDR3 DNA reads TGCGCCAGCAGCCCCGCAGGGAACACTAATGAAAAACTGTTTTTT. Amino acids: CASSPAGNTNEKLFF.

In this sample, this clone turned up a few times. This chain uses TRBV18 with TRBJ1-2; 9 nucleotides align to TRBD1. Germline values: CDR1 KGHSH, CDR2 LQKENI. With V trimmed by 2 bases and J by 6 bases, 1 base remained unmatched. The length of the CDR3 is 13 residues. Here the CDR3 reads CASSPRTGDGYTF. CDR3 nucleotides: TGTGCCAGCTCACCAAGGACAGGGGATGGCTACACCTTC.

The chain is built from TRBV11-2 and TRBJ2-5; TRBD2 matches at 10 bases. V was pared by 2 bases and J by 4 bases, with 1 base of the junction left unmatched. Germline V gene lookup returns CDR1 SGHAT and CDR2 FQNNGV. CDR3 length equals 14 residues. The chain's CDR3 is CASSLLAGVETQYF. Here the CDR3 DNA reads TGTGCCAGCAGCTTACTAGCGGGAGTAGAGACCCAGTACTTC.

The chain links TRBV12-3 or TRBV12-4 to TRBJ1-1; TRBD1 agrees at 8 bases. The CDR3 covers 13 residues. Trimming took 6 bases from V and 7 from J; bases not matched to a gene: 7. CDR3 amino acids: CASSQDRDDEAFF. CDR3 sequence (DNA): TGTGCCAGCAGCCAGGACAGGGATGATGAAGCTTTCTTT.

The V gene is TRBV3-1 (or the pseudogene TRBV3-2), the J gene TRBJ2-5; 12 bases line up with TRBD2. The ends lost 1 base at V and 5 bases at J; junction bases unmatched: 2. The CDR3 is 15 residues long. CDR1 and CDR2 from the germline V gene are LGHDT and YNNKEL (reference sequence). CDR3 loop: CASSQGLAGAETQYF. The CDR3 DNA follows: TGTGCCAGCAGCCAAGGACTAGCGGGAGCTGAGACCCAGTACTTC.

The chain couples TRBV6-5 to TRBJ2-7; TRBD2 aligns across 9 bases. Per germline, CDR1 MNHEY and CDR2 SVGAGI. The CDR3 length is 15 residues. Trimming took 2 bases from V and 5 from J; bases not matched to a gene: 7. CDR3 nucleotides: TGTGCCAGCAGTTACGGCCGGCTAGCGGGGAACGAGCAGTACTTC. Translation: CASSYGRLAGNEQYF.

This clone was picked up one time. The chain is built from TRBV3-1 (or the pseudogene TRBV3-2) and TRBJ2-1, with 12 bases lining up with TRBD2. The CDR3 is 17 amino acids. Germline assignment: CDR1 LGHDT and CDR2 YNNKEL (reference sequence). With 3 bases clipped from V and 8 bases from J, the junction kept 11 bases outside the gene matches. CDR3 in amino acids: CASSQGIGLAGFDEQFF. The CDR3 DNA reads TGTGCCAGCAGCCAGGGCATTGGACTAGCGGGATTTGATGAGCAGTTCTTC.

The table lists this clone with a few counts. The gene calls are TRBV27 and TRBJ1-2; the D gene is possibly TRBD1 (5 bases). Germline V gene lookup returns CDR1 MNHEY and CDR2 SMNVEV (reference sequence). The CDR3 extends over 14 amino acids. Trimming removed 3 bases from V and 4 bases from J, with 12 bases in between. CDR3 sequence (DNA): TGTGCCAGCAGTTTCTCCCAGGGTACCTATGGCTACACCTTC. Its protein is CASSFSQGTYGYTF.

The chain uses TRBV5-1 and TRBJ2-1, with 14 bases that match TRBD2. V was clipped by 4 bases and J by 6 bases; unmatched bases: 6. The CDR3 has 16 residues. CDR1 SGHRS and CDR2 YFSETQ come from the germline V gene. The CDR3, as DNA: TGCGCCAGCAGCCTGGGACTAGCGGGAGTTGTCAATGAGCAGTTCTTC. This gives the protein CASSLGLAGVVNEQFF.

This chain links TRBV30 with TRBJ2-7; TRBD2 matches at 11 bases. Germline-derived CDR1 and CDR2 are GTSNPN and SVGIG (reference sequence). V dropped 5 bases and J dropped 3; count of bases not matched to a gene: 6. This CDR3 comprises 14 residues. The CDR3 loop reads CAWGGTSGFYEQYF. In nucleotides, the CDR3 is TGTGCCTGGGGCGGGACTAGCGGATTCTACGAGCAGTACTTC.

V usage is TRBV5-6 and J usage is TRBJ2-4, with D unresolved. V was cut by 0 bases and J by 6 bases, with 16 bases left in between. The CDR3 consists of 16 residues. Per germline, CDR1 SGHDT and CDR2 YYEEEE. Here the CDR3 DNA reads TGTGCCAGCAGCTTGGGGGCGCGACGCCACGGAAACATTCAGTACTTC. Protein product: CASSLGARRHGNIQYF.

The genes are TRBV7-3 and TRBJ2-3; D perhaps matches TRBD2 (5 bases). V shed 2 bases and J shed 2 bases, with 14 bases lying between them. The CDR3 covers 16 residues. From germline, CDR1 is SGHTA and CDR2 FQGTGA. The CDR3 bases are TGTGCCAGCAGCTTATGGGTTTTAGCGCCCACAGATACGCAGTATTTT. This codes for CASSLWVLAPTDTQYF.

V usage is TRBV28 and J usage is TRBJ1-1; D is unclear. The CDR3 covers 15 residues. Trimming cost V 2 bases and J 3 bases, with 13 bases left between them. Germline lookup yields CDR1 MDHEN and CDR2 SYDVKM. For the CDR3, the DNA is TGTGCCAGCAGTTTAGGCGGAGGTCCCGACACTGAAGCTTTCTTT. Translated, it gives CASSLGGGPDTEAFF.

V is TRBV27 and J is TRBJ1-2; D not certain. The V end was cut by 5 bases, the J end by 2 bases, with 9 bases between. In germline, CDR1 is MNHEY, CDR2 SMNVEV (reference sequence). The CDR3 is 13 amino acids. CDR3 in DNA: TGTGCCAGCAGTCCCTACAGAAACTATGGCTACACCTTC. Its translation is CASSPYRNYGYTF.

This chain links TRBV5-1 with TRBJ2-7, with D possibly matching TRBD2 (7 bases). V lost 2 bases and J 2 bases, leaving 17 bases between the germline ends. This CDR3 is built from 16 residues. CDR1 SGHRS and CDR2 YFSETQ come from the germline V gene. CDR3 amino acids: CASSLQLADRPYEQYF. DNA of the CDR3: TGCGCCAGCAGCTTACAGCTAGCGGACAGACCCTACGAGCAGTACTTC.

The chain recombines TRBV3-1 (or the pseudogene TRBV3-2) with TRBJ2-1; perhaps TRBD1 as D (5 bases). Trimming removed 5 bases from V and 7 bases from J, with 9 bases in between. Germline lookup yields CDR1 LGHDT and CDR2 YNNKEL (reference sequence). The CDR3 contains 12 residues. The CDR3 sequence is CASSTHRNEQFF. CDR3 nucleotide sequence: TGTGCCAGCAGCACACACAGGAATGAGCAGTTCTTC.

V gene TRBV28 combines with J gene TRBJ2-2; tentative D call: TRBD2 (6 bases). Trimming stripped 5 bases from V and 3 bases from J, with 16 bases between. Germline loops: CDR1 MDHEN, CDR2 SYDVKM. The CDR3 covers 16 residues. For the CDR3, the DNA is TGTGCCAGCAGTACCCCGGGACTTACGGACACCGGGGAGCTGTTTTTT. Translation: CASSTPGLTDTGELFF.

The rearrangement joins TRBV10-3 to TRBJ2-7; 8 positions match TRBD2. The CDR3 runs 13 residues. The V segment lost 8 bases and the J segment 2 bases; nucleotides outside the gene matches: 5. Germline lookup yields CDR1 ENHRY and CDR2 SYGVKD. The CDR3 region is CAIHPGGTYEQYF. The CDR3 DNA sequence: TGTGCCATCCATCCGGGAGGGACCTACGAGCAGTACTTC.

This clone was seen just once. The chain is built from TRBV5-1 and TRBJ2-2; TRBD1 might be the D (6 bases). This CDR3 is 16 amino acids long. The V end was cut by 4 bases, the J end by 4 bases, with 17 bases between. Germline V gene lookup returns CDR1 SGHRS and CDR2 YFSETQ. The CDR3 is CASSPQKDRSTGELFF. CDR3 nucleotide sequence: TGCGCCAGCAGCCCCCAAAAAGACAGGTCCACCGGGGAGCTGTTTTTT.

The chain carries TRBV7-2 and TRBJ1-1; tentatively, D is TRBD1 (6 bases). The CDR3 consists of 15 residues. CDR1 and CDR2 from the germline V gene are SGHTA and FQGNSA. Trimming took 1 base from V and 1 from J, leaving 10 bases between them. This CDR3 is CASSLVLGQNTEAFF. The CDR3 coding sequence is TGTGCCAGCAGCTTAGTACTGGGACAGAACACTGAAGCTTTCTTT.

This clone was seen just once. This sequence joins TRBV3-1 (or the pseudogene TRBV3-2) and TRBJ2-4; 11 nucleotides match TRBD1. V shed 5 bases and J 0 bases; nucleotides not matched to a gene: 12. The CDR3 totals 19 residues. Per germline, CDR1 LGHDT and CDR2 YNNKEL (reference sequence). Here the CDR3 DNA reads TGTGCCAGCAGCAAATCTACCGGGACAGGGGGACTAGCCAAAAACATTCAGTACTTC. Residues: CASSKSTGTGGLAKNIQYF.

This clone was detected only once. The chain employs TRBV24-1 and TRBJ1-2; TRBD1 aligns across 8 bases. CDR1 is KGHDR and CDR2 is SFDVKD in the germline V gene. This CDR3 has 18 amino acids. J was trimmed by 6 bases and V by 0 bases; bases with no gene match: 14. The CDR3 nucleotides are TGTGCCACCAGTGATTTGCAAATCGGGACAGGTTCGTTTCATGGCTACACCTTC. It yields the protein CATSDLQIGTGSFHGYTF.

This clone was counted a few times. The chain has TRBV3-1 (or the pseudogene TRBV3-2) and TRBJ2-3; 11 bases are a match to TRBD2. This CDR3 comprises 16 residues. V lost 4 bases to trimming and J lost 4 bases; unmatched junction nucleotides: 7. Germline V gene lookup returns CDR1 LGHDT and CDR2 YNNKEL (reference sequence). The CDR3 nucleotides are TGTGCCAGCAGCCCTTTAGCGGGAGGGCTGTCAGATACGCAGTATTTT. The encoded protein is CASSPLAGGLSDTQYF.

The V call is TRBV5-1, the J call TRBJ1-4, with 11 bases that match TRBD1. V lost 3 bases and J lost 3; bases outside the gene matches: 7. Germline values: CDR1 SGHRS, CDR2 YFSETQ. The CDR3 totals 17 residues. The CDR3 loop reads CASSSGQGAHANEKLFF. The CDR3 nucleotides are TGCGCCAGCAGCTCCGGACAGGGGGCGCACGCTAATGAAAAACTGTTTTTT.

The chain employs TRBV10-3 and TRBJ2-3; TRBD2 matches at 13 bases. Germline CDR1 is ENHRY and CDR2 is SYGVKD. The CDR3 is made up of 16 amino acids. V shed 7 bases, J shed 3 bases, and the junction held 7 bases outside the gene matches. This CDR3 is CAITEPTSGGTDTQYF. The CDR3 bases are TGTGCCATCACCGAACCGACTAGCGGGGGGACAGATACGCAGTATTTT.

The rearrangement links TRBV6-5 to TRBJ2-1; D may be TRBD2 (5 bases). Trimming removed 6 bases from V and 5 bases from J, with 14 bases in between. Germline CDR1 reads MNHEY; CDR2 reads SVGAGI. The CDR3 is made up of 14 amino acids. As DNA, the CDR3 is TGTGCCAGCAGGCCAGCGGAGGCACACAATGAGCAGTTCTTC. Amino acids: CASRPAEAHNEQFF.

The chain employs TRBV30 and TRBJ2-7; weak D call: TRBD1 (7 bases). The CDR3 consists of 12 residues. Trimming cost V 3 bases and J 6 bases, with 12 bases left between them. CDR1 is GTSNPN and CDR2 is SVGIG in the germline V gene (reference sequence). The CDR3 nucleotides read TGTGCCTGGAGCGGGCAGGGGGGCGAGCAGTACTTC. Protein product: CAWSGQGGEQYF.